The 20 T cell receptor beta chains below come from one sample, sequenced in a study of shared clonotypes between healthy human individuals. Data came from immunoSEQ multiplex PCR; TCRdb stores just in-frame clones and leaves some out. Seen here are fewer than 550,000 clones, 60% to 80% observed once, and the top ten hold roughly an eighth. Sequencing was done on a sample of PBMCs. Source of these receptors: a woman between 35 and 50 years old in good health. Some clones in this sample may be carry-over from other donors' samples.

The chain couples TRBV6-1 to TRBJ1-5; D gene uncertain. Trimming took 4 bases from V and 1 from J, leaving 8 bases between them. Germline CDR1 MNHNS, CDR2 SASEGT. There are 14 residues in the CDR3. The CDR3 DNA sequence: TGTGCCAGCAGTGGCGACGGGAGCAATCAGCCCCAGCATTTT. Translated, it gives CASSGDGSNQPQHF.

This clone was counted a few times. V is TRBV11-2 and J is TRBJ2-2, with D uncertain. The CDR3 consists of 15 residues. Trimming shortened V by 0 bases and J by 4 bases, and 9 bases separated the two germline ends. Germline CDR1 reads SGHAT; CDR2 reads FQNNGV. Here the CDR3 reads CASSLESRSTGELFF. DNA for the CDR3: TGTGCCAGCAGCTTAGAGTCCAGATCCACCGGGGAGCTGTTTTTT.

The V and J genes are TRBV30 and TRBJ2-7; the D gene could be TRBD1 or TRBD2 (5 bases each). Germline V gene sequence: CDR1 GTSNPN, CDR2 SVGIG (reference sequence). CDR3 length: 16 residues. V was trimmed by 0 bases and J by 0 bases, leaving 15 bases between them. The CDR3 coding sequence is TGTGCCTGGAGTGTACTTGGGACGCAAAGCTCCTACGAGCAGTACTTC. Translating gives CAWSVLGTQSSYEQYF.

About this clone: One end of the junction is discordant with germline, which a read error may explain. This chain joins TRBV7-7 and TRBJ2-1, with 9 bases aligning to TRBD2. The CDR3 length is 14 residues. The V gene's germline CDR1 is SSHAT and CDR2 FNYEAQ (reference sequence). CDR3 sequence reads: CASSHGLAYNEQFF. CDR3 nucleotide sequence: TGTGCTAGCAGCCACGGACTAGCGTACAATGAGCAGTTCTTC.

The genes are TRBV5-1 and TRBJ2-2; tentatively, D is TRBD2 (6 bases). The V gene's germline CDR1 is SGHRS and CDR2 YFSETQ. The CDR3 extends over 14 amino acids. V was trimmed by 6 bases and J by 1 base, leaving 10 bases between them. CDR3 protein: CASKGTQNTGELFF. The CDR3 region has the DNA TGCGCCAGCAAGGGGACTCAGAACACCGGGGAGCTGTTTTTT.

The V gene is TRBV28, the J gene TRBJ2-5, with a tentative D call TRBD1 (5 bases). The J call may not be correct, given that the DNA end is closer to TRBJ2-7. The CDR3 contains 12 residues. Germline values: CDR1 MDHEN, CDR2 SYDVKM. CDR3 in DNA: TGTGCCAGCAGTTTACTAGGGGACGAGCAGTACTTC. Translated, it gives CASSLLGDEQYF.

This rearrangement joins TRBV7-6 to TRBJ2-1; no firm D call. The germline V gene encodes CDR1 SGHVS and CDR2 FNYEAQ. Trimming left V 7 bases short and J 5 bases short, with 6 bases between. The CDR3 is 11 residues long. The CDR3 DNA follows: TGTGCCAGCACATCAAACAATGAGCAGTTCTTC. Residues: CASTSNNEQFF.

The CDR3 region is CASSSGTGGTSPLHF. In DNA, the CDR3 is TGTGCCAGCAGCTCCGGGACAGGGGGTACTTCACCCCTCCACTTT. The chain uses TRBV7-3 and TRBJ1-6, with 11 bases lining up with TRBD1. This CDR3 region has 15 residues. V lost 4 bases and J lost 9; bases outside the gene matches: 5. CDR1 and CDR2 (germline): SGHTA, FQGTGA.

The CDR3: CASSIGGQGAYEQYF. The DNA for the CDR3 is TGTGCCAGCAGCATCGGCGGACAGGGGGCCTACGAGCAGTACTTC. The chain carries TRBV28 and TRBJ2-7; TRBD1 aligns across 10 bases. Trimming removed 6 bases from V and 2 bases from J; junction bases left unmatched: 7. The CDR3 runs to 15 residues. The germline V gene has CDR1 MDHEN and CDR2 SYDVKM.

CDR3 in amino acids: CAWSVFWVPYGYTF. In DNA, the CDR3 is TGTGCCTGGAGTGTATTCTGGGTACCATATGGCTACACCTTC. The chain has TRBV30 and TRBJ1-2; D remains unclear. The CDR3 extends over 14 amino acids. CDR1 is GTSNPN and CDR2 is SVGIG in the germline V gene (reference sequence). V was clipped by 0 bases and J by 5 bases, with 13 bases between them.

V is TRBV28 and J is TRBJ2-7; TRBD1 matches at 9 bases. The germline CDR1 and CDR2 sequences are MDHEN and SYDVKM. The CDR3 is made up of 14 amino acids. Germline trimming cut 6 bases from V and 5 bases from J; bases unmatched to any gene: 8. CDR3 region: CASRPTGGSNEQYF. DNA of the CDR3: TGTGCCAGCAGGCCGACAGGGGGATCTAACGAGCAGTACTTC.

The chain is built from TRBV18 and TRBJ2-2, with 9 bases identical to TRBD1. Germline V CDR1 and CDR2: KGHSH, LQKENI. The V gene end was trimmed by 3 bases and the J gene end by 3 bases; junction bases not matched to a gene: 2. The CDR3 length is 15 residues. Here the CDR3 reads CASSPRTGDTGELFF. CDR3 in DNA: TGTGCCAGCTCACCGAGGACAGGGGACACCGGGGAGCTGTTTTTT.

The CDR3 region is CASSPAGHRNQPQHF. CDR3 bases: TGTGCCAGCTCACCCGCGGGACACCGCAATCAGCCCCAGCATTTT. V and J are TRBV18 and TRBJ1-5; D is perhaps TRBD1 (6 bases). Trimming took 3 bases from V and 2 from J, leaving 11 bases between them. The length of the CDR3 is 15 residues. Germline-derived CDR1 and CDR2 are KGHSH and LQKENI.

V and J are TRBV28 and TRBJ1-2, with a possible D match to TRBD1 (6 bases). The CDR3 runs to 13 residues. Trimming shortened V by 4 bases and J by 8 bases, and 14 bases separated the two germline ends. Germline CDR1 reads MDHEN; CDR2 reads SYDVKM. The chain's CDR3 is CASSSEIRGGYTF. In DNA form, the CDR3 reads TGTGCCAGCAGTTCCGAGATCAGGGGCGGCTACACCTTC.

J is TRBJ2-7 and V is TRBV7-2; possibly TRBD2 for D (5 bases). V shed 1 base and J shed 5 bases, with 12 bases lying between them. CDR1 SGHTA and CDR2 FQGNSA come from the germline V gene. The CDR3 length is 14 residues. CDR3 coding DNA: TGTGCCAGCAGCTTAGTTCGGGTCGGGAACGAGCAGTACTTC. Translation: CASSLVRVGNEQYF.

The V gene is TRBV5-1, the J gene TRBJ2-5, with a possible D match to TRBD1 (5 bases). V shed 6 bases and J shed 5 bases, with 5 bases lying between them. Germline V CDR1 and CDR2: SGHRS, YFSETQ. The CDR3 consists of 10 residues. Here the CDR3 reads CASKGETQYF. The CDR3 nucleotides read TGCGCCAGCAAGGGGGAGACCCAGTACTTC. Full variable domain (missing parts from reference TRBV5-1 and TRBJ2-5): KAGVTQTPRYLIKTRGQQVTLSCSPISGHRSVSWYQQTPGQGLQFLFEYFSETQRNKGNFPGRFSGRQFSNSRSEMNVSTLELGDSALYLCASKGETQYFGPGTRLLVL.

The CDR3 DNA sequence: TGTGCCAGTAGTGACAGGGGAGCAACTAATGAAAAACTGTTTTTT. It translates to CASSDRGATNEKLFF. The J gene is TRBJ1-4, the V gene TRBV19; 8 bases are shared with TRBD1. After removal of 5 bases from V and 0 bases from J, the junction contained 2 bases not matched to a gene. Germline CDR1 and CDR2: LNHDA and SQIVND (reference sequence). This CDR3 is built from 15 residues.

V is TRBV15 and J is TRBJ1-5; TRBD1 matches at 7 bases. Looked up from germline, CDR1 is LNHNV and CDR2 is YYDKDF (reference sequence). The CDR3 spans 20 residues. Unmatched junction bases numbered 14, after V lost 0 bases and J lost 0 bases. The CDR3 DNA sequence: TGTGCCACCAGCAGAGATCGCGGGACAGCCGGGGGTTATAGCAATCAGCCCCAGCATTTT. Amino acid sequence: CATSRDRGTAGGYSNQPQHF.

This chain uses TRBV4-1 with TRBJ2-5; a weak D match, TRBD2 (5 bases). Matching the DNA end better, TRBJ2-7 makes the J call doubtful. Germline-derived CDR1 and CDR2 are MGHRA and YSYEKL. CDR3 length equals 15 residues. CDR3 in amino acids: CASGPEGAATYEQYF. The CDR3 coding sequence is TGCGCCAGCGGCCCAGAGGGAGCGGCGACCTACGAGCAGTACTTC.

The chain combines TRBV15 with TRBJ2-7; 8 positions match TRBD2. The V gene end was trimmed by 0 bases and the J gene end by 6 bases; junction bases not matched to a gene: 7. This CDR3 is 15 amino acids long. CDR1 is LNHNV and CDR2 is YYDKDF in the germline V gene (reference sequence). The CDR3 loop is CATSRDREGISEQYF. CDR3 nucleotide sequence: TGTGCCACCAGCAGAGATCGGGAGGGTATTAGCGAGCAGTACTTC. Variable domain in full (rest from reference TRBV15 and TRBJ2-7): DAMVIQNPRYQVTQFGKPVTLSCSQTLNHNVMYWYQQKSSQAPKLLFHYYDKDFNNEADTPDNFQSRRPNTSFCFLDIRSPGLGDTAMYLCATSRDREGISEQYFGPGTRLTVT.